The 9 T cell receptor beta chains below all came from one sample that was sequenced in a study of T cell clonality in common variable immunodeficiency. General observations from the study: Common variable immunodeficiency TCR beta sequences reportedly had fewer deletions and N-nucleotide insertions.

TCRdb's copy holds only in-frame clones and misses some; the assay was immunoSEQ multiplex PCR. Observed in the sample are approximately 30,000 clones, none of them singletons. What these receptors recognize is not known. Sample: peripheral blood mononuclear cells. These receptors were collected from a human donor with common variable immunodeficiency.

There are a few counts of this clone. Sequencing ends 3 residues short of the CDR3 end; the germline J gene provides the rest. This rearrangement joins TRBV5-6 to TRBJ2-1; unclear D gene. The CDR3 is 14 amino acids. The germline V gene has CDR1 SGHDT and CDR2 YYEEEE. V lost 2 bases to trimming and J lost 0 bases, with 6 bases between them. This CDR3 is CASSLGRSYNEQFF. The CDR3 bases that were read are TGTGCCAGCAGCTTAGGGCGCTCCTACAATGAG.

In its sample, this clone was seen a few times. From the germline J gene comes the end of the CDR3, since the read stops 3 residues before it. Distinct nucleotide sequences in the sample also encode this CDR3. This chain uses TRBV7-2 with TRBJ2-3; D possibly corresponds to TRBD2 (5 bases). The V end lost 3 bases, the J end lost 1 base, and 11 bases lay between the germline ends. Germline V gene lookup returns CDR1 SGHTA and CDR2 FQGNSA. This CDR3 is built from 15 residues. Incomplete CDR3 DNA: TGTGCCAGCAGCTTCGGCCTAGCCGGCACAGATACG. This sequence encodes CASSFGLAGTDT. The full CDR3 sequence reads CASSFGLAGTDTQYF.

Turning to this clone: The observed sequence ends 3 residues before the CDR3 terminus, with the missing tail filled in from the germline J gene. The chain couples TRBV7-2 to TRBJ2-3; TRBD2 is a possible D gene (6 bases). The length of the CDR3 is 13 residues. The V gene's germline CDR1 is SGHTA and CDR2 FQGNSA. CDR3 sequence: CASSSELARSQYF. The covered CDR3 bases are TGTGCCAGCAGCTCGGAACTAGCTCGGTCG.

On this clone: The read halts 3 residues ahead of the CDR3 end, with the missing end drawn from the germline J gene. V and J are TRBV5-1 and TRBJ2-5; 7 bases fit TRBD2. In germline, CDR1 is SGHRS, CDR2 YFSETQ. J gave up 5 bases and V 7 bases, and 8 bases lay outside the gene matches. This CDR3 is 13 amino acids long. The CDR3 DNA, read in part, is TGCGCCAGCTCGGCGGGGGAGAGGGAGACC. Protein sequence: CASSAGERET. From start to end, the CDR3 is CASSAGERETQYF.

This clone came up many times. The read is 3 residues too short to cover the CDR3 end, so that end is filled in from the germline J gene. This sequence joins TRBV4-2 and TRBJ2-5, with D possibly being TRBD1 (6 bases). Trimming removed 4 bases at V and 1 base at J, with 19 bases between. There are 17 residues in the CDR3. The germline V gene has CDR1 LGHNA and CDR2 YNFKEQ. This CDR3 reads CASSRGSGQGTQETQYF. Incomplete CDR3 DNA: TGTGCCAGCAGCCGCGGATCGGGACAAGGGACCCAAGAGACC.

On this clone itself: Read coverage stops 3 residues before the CDR3 terminus; the germline J gene supplies the remainder. V gene TRBV7-8 combines with J gene TRBJ1-2; 7 bases line up with TRBD1. From germline, CDR1 is SGHVS and CDR2 FQNEAQ. Unmatched junction bases numbered 13, after V lost 5 bases and J lost 4 bases. The CDR3 length is 16 residues. The DNA read from the CDR3 is TGTGCCAGCAGCGAAACTCGCACCGACAGGGCCTATGGC. This sequence encodes CASSETRTDRAYG. The entire CDR3 reads CASSETRTDRAYGYTF.

The table lists this clone with a few counts. The read gets to within 3 residues of the CDR3 end, and the germline J gene fills in the rest. The rearrangement links TRBV7-6 to TRBJ2-2; 9 nucleotides align to TRBD1. Germline CDR1 is SGHVS and CDR2 is FNYEAQ. The V and J ends lost 5 bases and 7 bases, in that order; junction bases with no gene match: 14. This CDR3 is built from 17 residues. The part of the CDR3 DNA that was read is TGTGCCAGCAGCGCCCCCGGGACAGGGAGTGTAGGCGGGGAG. It specifies CASSAPGTGSVGGE. The full CDR3 is CASSAPGTGSVGGELFF.

This clone appeared many times. The read gets to within 3 residues of the CDR3 end, and the germline J gene fills in the rest. Other DNA sequences in the sample encode the same CDR3. This chain joins TRBV6-2 or TRBV6-3 and TRBJ2-1; D might be TRBD2 (7 bases). The ends were cut back, 2 bases at V and 4 bases at J, with 12 bases in the middle. The CDR3 extends over 15 amino acids. From germline, CDR1 is MNHEY and CDR2 SVGEGT. CDR3 DNA, as far as it was read: TGTGCCAGCAGTTACCAGGGAGGGGGTTACAATGAG. Protein product: CASSYQGGGYNE. The whole CDR3 region reads CASSYQGGGYNEQFF.

As regards this clone: Read data end 3 residues before the CDR3 end; the end is taken from the germline J gene. The chain employs TRBV7-6 and TRBJ2-2, with D tentatively TRBD2 (6 bases). This CDR3 is built from 15 residues. V lost 5 bases and J lost 4, with 14 bases in between. Germline-derived CDR1 and CDR2 are SGHVS and FNYEAQ. This CDR3 reads CASSLGHGSTGELFF. The DNA read from the CDR3 is TGTGCCAGCAGCCTCGGACACGGGAGCACCGGGGAG.